The 30 T cell receptor beta chains below were found in one sample sequenced in a study of T cells in Graves' hyperthyroidism and ophthalmopathy. From RNA transcripts, TCR beta CDR3 regions were amplified. The study used the HTBI primer set for a first-round RT-PCR of the TCR CDR3. A single record per CDR3 protein comes from TCRdb applying MiXCR to the multiplex PCR reads. The sample lists roughly 400,000 distinct CDR3 sequences, 15% to 19% occurring once. The sample comprised blood. The receptors shown here come from a woman aged 18-30 years with Graves' hyperthyroidism that later progressed to Graves' ophthalmopathy.

The chain joins TRBV10-3 to TRBJ2-1; TRBD2 matches 8 bases. Trimming took 2 bases from V and 7 from J; bases not matched to a gene: 1. The CDR3 runs 13 residues. Germline-derived CDR1 and CDR2 are ENHRY and SYGVKD. CDR3 residues: CAISEPGGNEQFF. The CDR3, as DNA: TGTGCCATCAGTGAGCCGGGGGGGAATGAGCAGTTCTTC.

This chain joins TRBV5-5 and TRBJ1-2, with D maybe TRBD1 (6 bases). Trimming took off 0 bases at V and 8 bases at J, with 20 bases between the two ends. The germline CDR1 and CDR2 sequences are SGHKS and YYEKEE (reference sequence). CDR3 length: 16 residues. In nucleotides, the CDR3 is TGTGCCAGCAGCTTGGTGGGGGGCAGGGCTAGTCGAGGCTACACCTTC. Amino acids: CASSLVGGRASRGYTF.

This clonotype came up many times. The chain combines TRBV10-2 with TRBJ2-1; 9 nucleotides align to TRBD2. CDR3 length equals 13 residues. The V segment lost 5 bases and the J segment 5 bases; nucleotides outside the gene matches: 1. Looked up from germline, CDR1 is WSHSY and CDR2 is SAAADI. CDR3 nucleotides: TGCGCCAGCAGTCCTAGCGGGAACAATGAGCAGTTCTTC. Amino acid sequence: CASSPSGNNEQFF.

This clonotype has only a few counts. The chain uses TRBV20-1 and TRBJ2-3; D ambiguous. The V end was cut by 3 bases, the J end by 4 bases, with 8 bases between. This CDR3 comprises 12 residues. Germline V gives CDR1 DFQATT, CDR2 SNEGSKA (reference sequence). The CDR3: CSASKAADTQYF. In nucleotides, the CDR3 is TGCAGTGCTAGTAAGGCAGCAGATACGCAGTATTTT.

Ten or more counts support this clonotype. CDR3 nucleotide sequence: TGTGCCAGCAGCTCTAGCGGGAGGGAGTTGACAGATACGCAGTATTTT. This sequence encodes CASSSSGRELTDTQYF. The chain joins TRBV7-9 to TRBJ2-3, with TRBD2 matching over 12 bases. The CDR3 extends over 16 amino acids. Germline values: CDR1 SEHNR, CDR2 FQNEAQ (reference sequence). V lost 4 bases to trimming and J lost 3 bases; unmatched junction nucleotides: 5.

The chain has TRBV7-4 and TRBJ1-2; no clear D. The germline V and J ends were trimmed by 5 bases and 1 base, with 11 bases remaining between them. The CDR3 has 14 residues. Germline CDR1 reads SGHVT; CDR2 reads SQSDAQ. DNA of the CDR3: TGTGCCAGCAGCCTATTACCCTTTAACTATGGCTACACCTTC. Amino acid sequence: CASSLLPFNYGYTF. The entire variable domain, with the rest obtained from reference TRBV7-4 and TRBJ1-2, is as follows: GAGVSQSPRYKVAKRGRDVALRCDSISGHVTLYWYRQTLGQGSEVLTYSQSDAQRDKSGRPSGRFSAERPERSVSTLKIQRTEQGDSAVYLCASSLLPFNYGYTFGSGTRLTVV.

V gene TRBV28 combines with J gene TRBJ2-2; D is unclear. This CDR3 comprises 14 residues. Germline assignment: CDR1 MDHEN and CDR2 SYDVKM. Trimming removed 2 bases at V and 3 bases at J, with 7 bases between. This CDR3 reads CASSLSSHTGELFF. In DNA form, the CDR3 reads TGTGCCAGCAGTTTAAGCAGCCACACCGGGGAGCTGTTTTTT.

CDR3 protein: CASSGDYSYNEQFF. The CDR3, as DNA: TGTGCCAGCAGCGGGGACTATTCCTACAATGAGCAGTTCTTC. V gene TRBV7-9 combines with J gene TRBJ2-1; TRBD2 matches 7 bases. After removal of 5 bases from V and 1 base from J, the junction contained 2 bases not matched to a gene. This CDR3 region has 14 residues. Germline assignment: CDR1 SEHNR and CDR2 FQNEAQ (reference sequence).

This clonotype came up many times. The rearrangement joins TRBV5-1 to TRBJ2-1, with 7 bases that match TRBD2. This CDR3 is 13 amino acids long. After removal of 4 bases from V and 5 bases from J, the junction contained 3 bases not matched to a gene. CDR1 is SGHRS and CDR2 is YFSETQ in the germline V gene. The DNA for the CDR3 is TGCGCCAGCAGCGCCGGGACTAACAATGAGCAGTTCTTC. This encodes CASSAGTNNEQFF.

This clonotype was seen a handful of times. The rearrangement links TRBV2 to TRBJ2-7; D unresolved. Trimming left V 7 bases short and J 6 bases short, with 31 bases between. Per the germline V gene, CDR1 is SNHLY and CDR2 is FYNNEI. This CDR3 is built from 18 residues. CDR3 bases: TGTGCCAGCAATCCGGGCTGGAAGAATCCAACCGGTTGGGGCGAGCAGTACTTC. Protein product: CASNPGWKNPTGWGEQYF.

V gene TRBV6-5 combines with J gene TRBJ2-2; D not certain. The V end lost 3 bases, the J end lost 1 base, and 9 bases lay between the germline ends. The CDR3 is made up of 15 amino acids. Germline V gene data show CDR1 as MNHEY and CDR2 as SVGAGI. The CDR3 DNA sequence: TGTGCCAGCAGTTATTCCCAGCAGAACACCGGGGAGCTGTTTTTT. Translated, it gives CASSYSQQNTGELFF.

In this sample, this clonotype turned up many times. The chain carries TRBV7-8 and TRBJ1-5; no definite D call. This CDR3 is built from 15 residues. V was trimmed by 1 base and J by 2 bases, leaving 9 bases between them. Germline CDR1 SGHVS, CDR2 FQNEAQ. CDR3 protein: CASSLGASGNQPQHF. CDR3 DNA sequence: TGTGCCAGCAGCTTAGGGGCCAGCGGCAATCAGCCCCAGCATTTT.

Ten or more counts support this clonotype. CDR3 region: CAWERFYNTEAFF. In nucleotides, the CDR3 is TGTGCCTGGGAACGGTTCTACAACACTGAAGCTTTCTTT. V usage is TRBV30 and J usage is TRBJ1-1; D gene ambiguous. In germline, CDR1 is GTSNPN, CDR2 SVGIG (reference sequence). The CDR3 consists of 13 residues. V lost 5 bases, J lost 2 bases, and 12 bases lay in between. The whole variable domain, remainder taken from reference TRBV30 and TRBJ1-1, is SQTIHQWPATLVQPVGSPLSLECTVEGTSNPNLYWYRQAAGRGLQLLFYSVGIGQISSEVPQNLSASRPQDRQFILSSKKLLLSDSGFYLCAWERFYNTEAFFGQGTRLTVV.

This clonotype was counted ten times or more. The V gene is TRBV20-1, the J gene TRBJ2-7; the D call may be TRBD1 or TRBD2 (5 bases each). The CDR3 runs to 13 residues. Trimming took off 3 bases at V and 2 bases at J, with 11 bases between the two ends. Germline loops: CDR1 DFQATT, CDR2 SNEGSKA (reference sequence). CDR3 coding DNA: TGCAGTGCTAGGACGGGGCTGCCCTACGAGCAGTACTTC. Translation: CSARTGLPYEQYF.

V usage is TRBV28 and J usage is TRBJ2-3; 9 bases line up with TRBD1. V trimming: 3 bases; J trimming: 6 bases; junction bases outside the gene matches: 10. The CDR3 loop spans 16 amino acids. Germline V lookup: CDR1 MDHEN, CDR2 SYDVKM. The chain's CDR3 is CASSLLDRGGFDTQYF. In nucleotides, the CDR3 is TGTGCCAGCAGTTTGCTGGACAGGGGAGGGTTCGATACGCAGTATTTT.

This clonotype has at least ten counts. This sequence joins TRBV6-5 and TRBJ1-1, with D possibly matching TRBD1 (5 bases). Trimming cost V 2 bases and J 1 base, with 8 bases left between them. In germline, CDR1 is MNHEY, CDR2 SVGAGI. The CDR3 spans 14 residues. CDR3 sequence (DNA): TGTGCCAGCAGTTACAGAAGGGGGAACACTGAAGCTTTCTTT. This translates into CASSYRRGNTEAFF.

This clonotype was detected only a few times. V usage is TRBV18 and J usage is TRBJ1-1, with unresolved D. CDR1 is KGHSH, CDR2 LQKENI, per germline. The ends were cut back, 0 bases at V and 1 base at J, with 9 bases in the middle. The CDR3 is 15 amino acids. CDR3 nucleotides: TGTGCCAGCTCACCACCCCAACGGCAGAACACTGAAGCTTTCTTT. It translates to CASSPPQRQNTEAFF.

This clonotype occurred many times. The chain combines TRBV18 with TRBJ1-6; TRBD1 is a possible D gene (6 bases). Trimming cost V 5 bases and J 9 bases, with 17 bases left between them. The germline CDR1 and CDR2 sequences are KGHSH and LQKENI. The CDR3 consists of 15 residues. The CDR3 here is CASSFYPGESSPLHF. Here the CDR3 DNA reads TGTGCCAGCTCATTTTACCCAGGGGAGTCTTCACCCCTCCACTTT.

The chain joins TRBV24-1 to TRBJ2-7; 7 bases match TRBD2. V dropped 7 bases and J dropped 0; count of bases not matched to a gene: 5. There are 14 residues in the CDR3. Per germline, CDR1 KGHDR and CDR2 SFDVKD. CDR3 protein: CATSPSGTSYEQYF. The CDR3 DNA follows: TGTGCCACCAGCCCTAGCGGAACCTCCTACGAGCAGTACTTC.

This clonotype has a count of ten or more. This chain connects TRBV7-2 to TRBJ2-1; no clear D gene. Trimming stripped 2 bases from V and 4 bases from J, with 18 bases between. Germline CDR1 SGHTA, CDR2 FQGNSA. The CDR3 consists of 17 residues. CDR3 loop: CASSLTPDPSLYNEQFF. CDR3 nucleotide sequence: TGTGCCAGCAGCTTAACTCCTGACCCATCCCTTTACAATGAGCAGTTCTTC. The full variable domain, with the rest looked up from reference TRBV7-2 and TRBJ2-1, is GAGVSQSPSNKVTEKGKDVELRCDPISGHTALYWYRQSLGQGLEFLIYFQGNSAPDKSGLPSDRFSAERTGGSVSTLTIQRTQQEDSAVYLCASSLTPDPSLYNEQFFGPGTRLTVL.

This clonotype showed up just a few times. The chain is built from TRBV10-2 and TRBJ1-5, with D perhaps matching TRBD1 (5 bases). Germline V gene lookup returns CDR1 WSHSY and CDR2 SAAADI. The CDR3 runs 15 residues. V was pared by 3 bases and J by 1 base, with 10 bases between. Here the CDR3 DNA reads TGCGCCAGCAGTGACGTGGGGGGGAGCAATCAGCCCCAGCATTTT. Translation: CASSDVGGSNQPQHF.

This clonotype has ten or more counts. The chain links TRBV28 to TRBJ1-2; 7 bases align to TRBD1. The CDR3 totals 14 residues. CDR1 is MDHEN and CDR2 is SYDVKM in the germline V gene. The trim removed 5 bases at V and 2 bases at J, leaving 5 bases unmatched. CDR3 loop: CASSIGQANYGYTF. As DNA, the CDR3 is TGTGCCAGCAGTATAGGACAGGCGAACTATGGCTACACCTTC.

The chain recombines TRBV12-3 or TRBV12-4 with TRBJ1-1, with D tentatively TRBD1 (5 bases). This CDR3 has 11 residues. The germline V and J ends were trimmed by 7 bases and 7 bases, with 10 bases remaining between them. The CDR3, as DNA: TGTGCCAGCACCGGGGACGGTGAAGCTTTCTTT. Encoded protein: CASTGDGEAFF.

This clonotype was counted ten times or more. The chain recombines TRBV30 with TRBJ2-7, with TRBD2 matching 9 bases. This CDR3 has 13 amino acids. Germline V gives CDR1 GTSNPN, CDR2 SVGIG (reference sequence). The V segment lost 4 bases and the J segment 6 bases; nucleotides outside the gene matches: 7. For the CDR3, the DNA is TGTGCCTGGAATAGGGGGACTAGCATCGAGCAGTACTTC. Translated, it gives CAWNRGTSIEQYF. The full variable domain, rest sourced from reference TRBV30 and TRBJ2-7, is SQTIHQWPATLVQPVGSPLSLECTVEGTSNPNLYWYRQAAGRGLQLLFYSVGIGQISSEVPQNLSASRPQDRQFILSSKKLLLSDSGFYLCAWNRGTSIEQYFGPGTRLTVT.

This clonotype was found many times. The chain carries TRBV28 and TRBJ1-2, with D perhaps TRBD1 (5 bases). The V gene lost 1 base and the J gene lost 4 bases, with 13 bases spanning the gap. The length of the CDR3 is 15 residues. The V gene's germline CDR1 is MDHEN and CDR2 SYDVKM. The CDR3 loop reads CASSLLGREAYGYTF. CDR3 in DNA: TGTGCCAGCAGTTTATTGGGCAGGGAGGCCTATGGCTACACCTTC.

This clonotype was recorded many times. The V gene is TRBV7-8, the J gene TRBJ2-7; 10 bases are shared with TRBD2. CDR1 SGHVS and CDR2 FQNEAQ come from the germline V gene. V lost 5 bases to trimming and J lost 0 bases; unmatched junction nucleotides: 4. There are 15 residues in the CDR3. CDR3 sequence (DNA): TGTGCCAGCAGCGGTGTAGCGGGAGGCTCCTACGAGCAGTACTTC. Translated: CASSGVAGGSYEQYF. The variable domain in full, with the rest retrieved from reference TRBV7-8 and TRBJ2-7, is GAGVSQSPRYKVAKRGQDVALRCDPISGHVSLFWYQQALGQGPEFLTYFQNEAQLDKSGLPSDRFFAERPEGSVSTLKIQRTQQEDSAVYLCASSGVAGGSYEQYFGPGTRLTVT.

The sample holds a few counts of this clonotype. The CDR3 nucleotides are TGTGCCAGCAGCTTGAGACTAGCGGGGACGAGCTCCTACAATGAGCAGTTCTTC. Its protein is CASSLRLAGTSSYNEQFF. The chain links TRBV5-8 to TRBJ2-1; 11 bases fit TRBD2. This CDR3 comprises 18 residues. After removal of 1 base from V and 0 bases from J, the junction contained 6 bases not matched to a gene. Germline V CDR1 and CDR2: SGHTS, YDEGEE.

This chain connects TRBV24-1 to TRBJ2-1; 8 bases are shared with TRBD2. V trimming: 5 bases; J trimming: 2 bases; junction bases outside the gene matches: 1. Germline CDR1 reads KGHDR; CDR2 reads SFDVKD. This CDR3 spans 14 amino acids. The CDR3 DNA is TGTGCCACCAGTGTAGCGGGGCCCTACAATGAGCAGTTCTTC. This gives the protein CATSVAGPYNEQFF.

In this sample, this clonotype turned up many times. The chain employs TRBV28 and TRBJ1-5; D might be TRBD1 (5 bases). The CDR3 runs 13 residues. The germline gives CDR1 MDHEN, CDR2 SYDVKM. The V gene lost 7 bases and the J gene lost 6 bases, with 13 bases spanning the gap. CDR3 DNA: TGTGCCAGCACTGAGGGGCGAACTCAGCCCCAGCATTTT. Its translation: CASTEGRTQPQHF.

This clonotype was found a few times. V usage is TRBV29-1 and J usage is TRBJ2-1; TRBD2 aligns across 8 bases. This CDR3 has 14 residues. Looked up from germline, CDR1 is SQVTM and CDR2 is ANQGSEA. The trim removed 3 bases at V and 9 bases at J, leaving 10 bases unmatched. The CDR3 DNA sequence: TGCAGCGTTGAGATTAGCGGGATTTCCGGTGAGCAGTTCTTC. This gives the protein CSVEISGISGEQFF.